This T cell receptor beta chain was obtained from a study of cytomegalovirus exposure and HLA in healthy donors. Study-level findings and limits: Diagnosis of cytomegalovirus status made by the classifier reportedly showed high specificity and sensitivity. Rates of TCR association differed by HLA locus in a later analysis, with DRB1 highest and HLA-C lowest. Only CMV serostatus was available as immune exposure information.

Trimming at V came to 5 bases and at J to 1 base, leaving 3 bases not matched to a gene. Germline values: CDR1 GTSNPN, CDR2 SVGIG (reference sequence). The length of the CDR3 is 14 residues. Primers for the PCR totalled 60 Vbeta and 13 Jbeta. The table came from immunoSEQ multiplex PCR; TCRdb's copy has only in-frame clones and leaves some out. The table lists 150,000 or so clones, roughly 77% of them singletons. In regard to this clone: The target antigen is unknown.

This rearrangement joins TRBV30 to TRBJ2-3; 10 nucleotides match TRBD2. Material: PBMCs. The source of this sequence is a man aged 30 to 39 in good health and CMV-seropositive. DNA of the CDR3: TGTGCCTGGGCTACTAGCGGGGGCACAGATACGCAGTATTTT. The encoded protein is CAWATSGGTDTQYF. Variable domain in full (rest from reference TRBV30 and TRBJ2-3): SQTIHQWPATLVQPVGSPLSLECTVEGTSNPNLYWYRQAAGRGLQLLFYSVGIGQISSEVPQNLSASRPQDRQFILSSKKLLLSDSGFYLCAWATSGGTDTQYFGPGTRLTVL.